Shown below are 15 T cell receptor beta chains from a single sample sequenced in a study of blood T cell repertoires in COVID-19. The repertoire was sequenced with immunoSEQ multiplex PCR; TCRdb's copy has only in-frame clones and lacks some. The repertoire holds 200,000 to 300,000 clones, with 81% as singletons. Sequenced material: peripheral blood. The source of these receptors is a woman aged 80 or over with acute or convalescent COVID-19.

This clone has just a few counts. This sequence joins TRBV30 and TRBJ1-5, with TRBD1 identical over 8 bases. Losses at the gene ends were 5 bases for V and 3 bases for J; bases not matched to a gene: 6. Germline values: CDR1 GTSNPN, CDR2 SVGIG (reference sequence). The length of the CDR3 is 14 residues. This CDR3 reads CAWGPTGVNQPQHF. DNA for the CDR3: TGTGCCTGGGGACCGACAGGGGTCAATCAGCCCCAGCATTTT.

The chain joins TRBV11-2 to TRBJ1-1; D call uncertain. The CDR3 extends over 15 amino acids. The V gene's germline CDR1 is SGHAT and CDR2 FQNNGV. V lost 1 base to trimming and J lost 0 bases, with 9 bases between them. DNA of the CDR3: TGTGCCAGCAGCTTAGTAGCCCGGCTGAACACTGAAGCTTTCTTT. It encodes CASSLVARLNTEAFF.

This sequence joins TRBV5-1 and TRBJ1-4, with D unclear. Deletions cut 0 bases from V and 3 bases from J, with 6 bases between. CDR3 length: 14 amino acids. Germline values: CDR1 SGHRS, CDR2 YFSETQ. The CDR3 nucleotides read TGCGCCAGCAGCTTGGGACACGCTAATGAAAAACTGTTTTTT. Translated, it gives CASSLGHANEKLFF.

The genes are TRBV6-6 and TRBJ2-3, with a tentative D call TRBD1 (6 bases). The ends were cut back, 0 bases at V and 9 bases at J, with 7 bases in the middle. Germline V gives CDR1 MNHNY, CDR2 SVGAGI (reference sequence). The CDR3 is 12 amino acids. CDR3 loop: CASSYSRGTQYF. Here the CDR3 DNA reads TGTGCCAGCAGTTACTCTAGGGGGACGCAGTATTTT.

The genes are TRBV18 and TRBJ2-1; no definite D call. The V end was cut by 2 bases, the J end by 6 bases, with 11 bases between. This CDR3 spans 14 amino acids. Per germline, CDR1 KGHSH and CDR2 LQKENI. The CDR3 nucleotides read TGTGCCAGCTCACCAAAAAACACGTTCAATGAGCAGTTCTTC. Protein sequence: CASSPKNTFNEQFF.

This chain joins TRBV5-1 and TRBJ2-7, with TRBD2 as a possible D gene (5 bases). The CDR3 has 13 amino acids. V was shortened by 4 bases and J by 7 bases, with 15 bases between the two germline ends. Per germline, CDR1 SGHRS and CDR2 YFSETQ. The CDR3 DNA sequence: TGCGCCAGCAGCCTTCTCCAGGACTGGGAGCAGTACTTC. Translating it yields CASSLLQDWEQYF. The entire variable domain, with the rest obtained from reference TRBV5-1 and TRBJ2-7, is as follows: KAGVTQTPRYLIKTRGQQVTLSCSPISGHRSVSWYQQTPGQGLQFLFEYFSETQRNKGNFPGRFSGRQFSNSRSEMNVSTLELGDSALYLCASSLLQDWEQYFGPGTRLTVT.

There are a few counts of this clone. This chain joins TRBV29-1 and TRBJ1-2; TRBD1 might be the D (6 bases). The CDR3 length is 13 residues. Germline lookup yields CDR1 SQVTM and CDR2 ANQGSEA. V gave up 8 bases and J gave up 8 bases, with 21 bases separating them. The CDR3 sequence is CSPRPWTVRGYTF. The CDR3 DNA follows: TGCAGCCCGCGACCTTGGACAGTTCGCGGCTACACCTTC.

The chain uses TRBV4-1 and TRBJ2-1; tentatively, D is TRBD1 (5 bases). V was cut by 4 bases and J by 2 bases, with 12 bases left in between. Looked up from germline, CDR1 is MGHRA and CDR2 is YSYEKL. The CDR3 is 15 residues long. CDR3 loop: CASSRRESAYNEQFF. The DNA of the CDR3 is TGCGCCAGCAGCCGCAGGGAAAGCGCCTACAATGAGCAGTTCTTC.

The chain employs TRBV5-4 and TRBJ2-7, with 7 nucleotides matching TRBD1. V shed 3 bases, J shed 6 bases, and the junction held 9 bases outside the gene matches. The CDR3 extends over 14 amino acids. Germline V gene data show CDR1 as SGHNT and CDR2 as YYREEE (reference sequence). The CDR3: CASSSDREPLEQYF. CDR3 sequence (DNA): TGTGCCAGCAGCTCAGACAGGGAGCCCCTCGAGCAGTACTTC.

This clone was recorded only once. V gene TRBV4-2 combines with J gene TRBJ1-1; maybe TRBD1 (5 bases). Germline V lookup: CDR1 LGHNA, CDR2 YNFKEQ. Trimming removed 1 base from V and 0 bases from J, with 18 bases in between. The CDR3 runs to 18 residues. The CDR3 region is CASSQVFREGNMNTEAFF. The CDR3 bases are TGTGCCAGCAGCCAAGTCTTCAGGGAGGGAAATATGAACACTGAAGCTTTCTTT.

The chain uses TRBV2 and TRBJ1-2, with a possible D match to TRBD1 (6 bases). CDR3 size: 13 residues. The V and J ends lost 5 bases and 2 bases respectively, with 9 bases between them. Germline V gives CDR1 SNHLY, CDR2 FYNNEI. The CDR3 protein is CASSSRGNYGYTF. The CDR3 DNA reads TGTGCCAGCAGTAGCAGGGGAAACTATGGCTACACCTTC.

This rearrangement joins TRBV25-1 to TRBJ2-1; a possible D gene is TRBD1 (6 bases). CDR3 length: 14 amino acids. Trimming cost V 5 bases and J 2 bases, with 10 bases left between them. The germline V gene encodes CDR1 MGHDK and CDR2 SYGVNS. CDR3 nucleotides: TGTGCCAGCAGTCTGGACAGAGCCTACAATGAGCAGTTCTTC. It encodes CASSLDRAYNEQFF.

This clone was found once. CDR3 residues: CASSPSTGQPQHF. The DNA for the CDR3 is TGTGCCAGCAGCCCTTCCACAGGACAGCCCCAGCATTTT. This sequence joins TRBV14 and TRBJ1-5; a weak D match, TRBD1 (5 bases). The CDR3 extends over 13 amino acids. Trimming removed 4 bases at V and 7 bases at J, with 11 bases between. Per germline, CDR1 SGHDN and CDR2 FVKESK.

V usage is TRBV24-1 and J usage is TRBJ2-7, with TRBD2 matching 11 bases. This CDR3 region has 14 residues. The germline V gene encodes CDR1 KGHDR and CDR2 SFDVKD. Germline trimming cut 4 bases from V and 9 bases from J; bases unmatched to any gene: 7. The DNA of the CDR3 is TGTGCCACCAGTGAGTCGGGTAGCGGGAGGGTGCAGTACTTC. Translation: CATSESGSGRVQYF.

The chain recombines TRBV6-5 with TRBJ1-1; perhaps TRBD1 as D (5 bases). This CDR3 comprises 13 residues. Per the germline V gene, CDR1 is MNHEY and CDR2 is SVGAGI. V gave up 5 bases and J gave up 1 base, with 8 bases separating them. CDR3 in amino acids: CASSQQANTEAFF. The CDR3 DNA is TGTGCCAGCAGTCAACAGGCGAACACTGAAGCTTTCTTT.